The 18 T cell receptor beta chains reported below all come from one sample, sequenced in a study of radiotherapy plus CTLA-4 blockade in lung cancer. Produced via immunoSEQ multiplex PCR; TCRdb's table is partial and in-frame only. The repertoire holds roughly 66,000 clones, approximately 82% seen once, with about 4.3% in the top ten. The sequencing used peripheral blood, collected from a patient treated with radiotherapy plus ipilimumab. Receptors were obtained from a human donor with non-small cell lung cancer who had a partial response to radiotherapy plus ipilimumab.

V usage is TRBV7-2 and J usage is TRBJ2-2, with TRBD2 matching 8 bases. CDR1 and CDR2 from the germline V gene are SGHTA and FQGNSA. The CDR3 contains 15 residues. With 3 bases clipped from V and 8 bases from J, the junction kept 8 bases outside the gene matches. DNA of the CDR3: TGTGCCAGCAGCTTTCAACTAGCGGTTGGGGGGGAGCTGTTTTTT. Translated: CASSFQLAVGGELFF.

The chain couples TRBV29-1 to TRBJ2-1; 9 bases are a match to TRBD1. There are 14 residues in the CDR3. Germline loops: CDR1 SQVTM, CDR2 ANQGSEA. V was pared by 5 bases and J by 4 bases, with 6 bases of the junction left unmatched. CDR3 loop: CSVKGQGLYNEQFF. In DNA, the CDR3 is TGCAGCGTTAAGGGACAGGGTCTTTACAATGAGCAGTTCTTC.

The chain links TRBV5-1 to TRBJ2-7, with 7 bases fitting TRBD2. Trimming at V came to 1 base and at J to 3 bases, leaving 7 bases not matched to a gene. This CDR3 spans 15 amino acids. The germline V gene encodes CDR1 SGHRS and CDR2 YFSETQ. The CDR3 DNA follows: TGCGCCAGCAGCTTGTCGACTAGCCTTGTCTACGAGCAGTACTTC. Its protein is CASSLSTSLVYEQYF.

The chain recombines TRBV29-1 with TRBJ1-1, with 9 positions matching TRBD1. Germline lookup yields CDR1 SQVTM and CDR2 ANQGSEA. V trimming: 6 bases; J trimming: 11 bases; junction bases outside the gene matches: 7. This CDR3 has 11 amino acids. The chain's CDR3 is CSVDNGQGAFF. As DNA, the CDR3 is TGCAGCGTGGACAACGGACAGGGGGCTTTCTTT.

The chain recombines TRBV6-1 with TRBJ2-7; 7 bases fit TRBD1. The CDR3 loop spans 11 amino acids. The V segment lost 4 bases and the J segment 12 bases; nucleotides outside the gene matches: 6. Germline values: CDR1 MNHNS, CDR2 SASEGT. The CDR3 loop is CASSGGTATYF. CDR3 coding DNA: TGTGCCAGCAGTGGTGGGACAGCTACGTACTTC.

The rearrangement uses TRBV19 and TRBJ1-5; unclear D gene. Germline V lookup: CDR1 LNHDA, CDR2 SQIVND (reference sequence). Trimming took 3 bases from V and 3 from J, leaving 12 bases between them. The CDR3 spans 15 residues. The CDR3 reads CASSIRTAYNQPQHF. CDR3 coding DNA: TGTGCCAGTAGTATTAGAACAGCTTACAATCAGCCCCAGCATTTT.

The chain uses TRBV2 and TRBJ2-7; 12 bases map to TRBD2. CDR1 and CDR2 from the germline V gene are SNHLY and FYNNEI. After removal of 1 base from V and 1 base from J, the junction contained 8 bases not matched to a gene. The CDR3 contains 18 residues. The DNA of the CDR3 is TGTGCCAGCAGTGAAGTGACTAGCGGGAGTGAAAGGTCCTACGAGCAGTACTTC. Its translation: CASSEVTSGSERSYEQYF.

The V gene is TRBV6-5, the J gene TRBJ1-2; tentative D call: TRBD1 (6 bases). V was shortened by 2 bases and J by 8 bases, with 12 bases between the two germline ends. CDR1 is MNHEY, CDR2 SVGAGI, per germline. The CDR3 covers 13 residues. Here the CDR3 reads CASSYGRQDGYTF. CDR3 coding DNA: TGTGCCAGCAGTTACGGCAGACAGGACGGCTACACCTTC.

This chain joins TRBV11-2 and TRBJ2-5, with 10 bases aligning to TRBD1. The CDR3 extends over 14 amino acids. After removal of 6 bases from V and 13 bases from J, the junction contained 14 bases not matched to a gene. The V gene's germline CDR1 is SGHAT and CDR2 FQNNGV. The CDR3 DNA is TGTGCCAGCAGAAAGCTTGGGACAGGGGAGACCAGGTACTTC. This sequence encodes CASRKLGTGETRYF.

The chain combines TRBV14 with TRBJ2-7; 10 bases line up with TRBD2. The length of the CDR3 is 16 residues. V was pared by 5 bases and J by 2 bases, with 9 bases of the junction left unmatched. Per germline, CDR1 SGHDN and CDR2 FVKESK. CDR3 nucleotides: TGTGCCAGCAGCTTTTTCTCCCTAGCGGGGGCCTACGAGCAGTACTTC. This encodes CASSFFSLAGAYEQYF.

The CDR3 here is CASSQVNLVSYNEQFF. The DNA of the CDR3 is TGCGCCAGCAGCCAAGTAAATTTGGTCAGCTACAATGAGCAGTTCTTC. This rearrangement joins TRBV4-1 to TRBJ2-1; D gene uncertain. CDR3 size: 16 residues. Germline loops: CDR1 MGHRA, CDR2 YSYEKL. V lost 1 base and J lost 3, with 13 bases in between.

The chain couples TRBV5-1 to TRBJ1-2, with 8 bases that match TRBD1. The CDR3 length is 14 residues. Per germline, CDR1 SGHRS and CDR2 YFSETQ. Trimming removed 3 bases from V and 3 bases from J; junction bases left unmatched: 4. CDR3 in amino acids: CASSSGQGDYGYTF. In DNA form, the CDR3 reads TGCGCCAGCAGCTCCGGACAGGGAGACTATGGCTACACCTTC.

The chain employs TRBV5-6 and TRBJ1-1, with no clear D. CDR1 and CDR2 from the germline V gene are SGHDT and YYEEEE. The CDR3 totals 15 residues. Trimming took off 3 bases at V and 0 bases at J, with 12 bases between the two ends. CDR3 in amino acids: CASSSINRMNTEAFF. The CDR3 coding sequence is TGTGCCAGCAGCTCCATCAACAGAATGAACACTGAAGCTTTCTTT.

In this sample, this clone turned up a few times. V gene TRBV19 combines with J gene TRBJ1-5, with 9 bases identical to TRBD1. The CDR3 runs to 15 residues. Per germline, CDR1 LNHDA and CDR2 SQIVND (reference sequence). V shed 7 bases and J 0 bases; nucleotides not matched to a gene: 4. CDR3 nucleotides: TGTGCCAGTATTCGGACAGGGGATAGCAATCAGCCCCAGCATTTT. This codes for CASIRTGDSNQPQHF.

V usage is TRBV18 and J usage is TRBJ2-1, with unresolved D. V was pared by 2 bases and J by 4 bases, with 12 bases between. The CDR3 covers 15 residues. The germline CDR1 and CDR2 sequences are KGHSH and LQKENI. The CDR3 nucleotides read TGTGCCAGCTCACCAATCATTCAGTCTTACAATGAGCAGTTCTTC. Translating it yields CASSPIIQSYNEQFF.

The V and J genes are TRBV6-4 and TRBJ2-1, with a weak D call TRBD1 (5 bases). Trimming cost V 3 bases and J 8 bases, with 14 bases left between them. In germline, CDR1 is MRHNA, CDR2 SNTAGT. This CDR3 contains 14 residues. The CDR3 nucleotides read TGTGCCAGCAGTGAGGGGCAGGGTAAAGATGAGCAGTTCTTC. Protein: CASSEGQGKDEQFF.

Here the CDR3 reads CASSFTSGSREQYF. The CDR3 bases are TGTGCCAGCAGCTTTACTAGCGGGAGTCGGGAGCAGTACTTC. The J gene is TRBJ2-7, the V gene TRBV7-9; 11 bases match TRBD2. The trim removed 3 bases at V and 7 bases at J, leaving 5 bases unmatched. Per germline, CDR1 SEHNR and CDR2 FQNEAQ (reference sequence). The CDR3 runs to 14 residues.

The CDR3 bases are TGTGCCAGCAGCTTACGAGCGGGACAGGGGGCCCATGGCTACACCTTC. Its translation: CASSLRAGQGAHGYTF. The V and J genes are TRBV7-2 and TRBJ1-2; 12 bases match TRBD1. The CDR3 loop spans 16 amino acids. Per the germline V gene, CDR1 is SGHTA and CDR2 is FQGNSA. Trimming took 2 bases from V and 6 from J; bases not matched to a gene: 7.